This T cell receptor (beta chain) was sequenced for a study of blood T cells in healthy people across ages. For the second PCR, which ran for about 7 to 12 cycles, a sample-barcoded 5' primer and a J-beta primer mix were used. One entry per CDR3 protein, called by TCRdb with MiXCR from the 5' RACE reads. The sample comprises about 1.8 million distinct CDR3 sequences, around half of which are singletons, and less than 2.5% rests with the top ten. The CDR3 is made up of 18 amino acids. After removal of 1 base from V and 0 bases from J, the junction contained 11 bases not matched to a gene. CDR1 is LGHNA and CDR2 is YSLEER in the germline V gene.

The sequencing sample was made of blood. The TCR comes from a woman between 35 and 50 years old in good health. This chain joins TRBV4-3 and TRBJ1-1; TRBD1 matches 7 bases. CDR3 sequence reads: CASSQGMVEGTVNTEAFF. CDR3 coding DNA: TGCGCCAGCAGCCAAGGGATGGTTGAGGGGACAGTGAACACTGAAGCTTTCTTT.